The 24 T cell receptor beta chains listed next were all sequenced from one sample in a study of monozygotic twins with inflammatory bowel disease. After re-calling the 5' RACE reads, TCRdb lists one entry per CDR3 protein, DNA absent. The sample data list approximately 340,000 distinct CDR3 sequences. Sequencing used blood. Every receptor here comes from a human donor with ulcerative colitis or Crohn's disease, or a healthy co-twin of an affected twin (not recorded which).

The CDR3 protein is CASSWGGGRDQPQHF. The V call is TRBV5-4, the J call TRBJ1-5. The CDR3 consists of 15 residues. Germline CDR1 is SGHNT and CDR2 is YYREEE (reference sequence).

The J gene is TRBJ1-2, the V gene TRBV20-1. CDR3 length: 15 amino acids. CDR1 and CDR2 from the germline V gene are DFQATT and SNEGSKA (reference sequence). This chain's CDR3 is CSAREGPREVPGYTF.

V and J are TRBV28 and TRBJ2-4; without DNA, the TCRdb call of TRBD1 cannot be checked. The length of the CDR3 is 17 residues. Germline-derived CDR1 and CDR2 are MDHEN and SYDVKM. The CDR3 spells CASSPTGGAIAKNIQYF. The complete variable domain, with remaining parts taken from reference TRBV28 and TRBJ2-4, reads DVKVTQSSRYLVKRTGEKVFLECVQDMDHENMFWYRQDPGLGLRLIYFSYDVKMKEKGDIPEGYSVSREKKERFSLILESASTNQTSMYLCASSPTGGAIAKNIQYFGAGTRLSVL.

V usage is TRBV10-3 and J usage is TRBJ2-1. Germline V lookup: CDR1 ENHRY, CDR2 SYGVKD. The CDR3 is 15 amino acids. The chain's CDR3 is CAISESSRHGGEQFF.

The rearrangement uses TRBV29-1 and TRBJ1-1; there is no DNA to check the TCRdb D call of TRBD1. CDR3 length: 14 residues. Germline loops: CDR1 SQVTM, CDR2 ANQGSEA. The CDR3 loop reads CSVPRVQGRTEAFF.

The chain uses TRBV5-1 and TRBJ2-7; with no DNA, the TCRdb D assignment of TRBD2 cannot be verified. The CDR3 contains 14 residues. CDR1 is SGHRS and CDR2 is YFSETQ in the germline V gene. CDR3 sequence: CASSHHDSPYEQYF. The complete variable domain, with remaining parts taken from reference TRBV5-1 and TRBJ2-7, reads KAGVTQTPRYLIKTRGQQVTLSCSPISGHRSVSWYQQTPGQGLQFLFEYFSETQRNKGNFPGRFSGRQFSNSRSEMNVSTLELGDSALYLCASSHHDSPYEQYFGPGTRLTVT.

This chain uses TRBV5-1 with TRBJ2-5; without DNA, the TCRdb call of TRBD1 cannot be checked. There are 16 residues in the CDR3. Germline CDR1 is SGHRS and CDR2 is YFSETQ. This CDR3 reads CASSLDGQGGQETQYF.

V usage is TRBV12-3 or TRBV12-4 and J usage is TRBJ1-5; there is no DNA to check the TCRdb D call of TRBD1. This CDR3 spans 13 amino acids. Here the CDR3 reads CASSYGINQPQHF.

This chain links TRBV5-1 with TRBJ2-7; TCRdb indicates TRBD1, and absent DNA this call remains unverified. Germline CDR1 and CDR2: SGHRS and YFSETQ. CDR3 length: 15 amino acids. The chain's CDR3 is CASSLVVGGLSEQYF.

The CDR3 reads CASSPRVRGDTYEQYF. This chain connects TRBV7-9 to TRBJ2-7; absent DNA, TCRdb's TRBD1 call cannot be checked. The length of the CDR3 is 16 residues. Germline CDR1 and CDR2: SEHNR and FQNEAQ (reference sequence).

The chain couples TRBV5-1 to TRBJ2-2. This CDR3 is built from 14 residues. Germline-derived CDR1 and CDR2 are SGHRS and YFSETQ. CDR3 sequence: CASSPTEITGELFF.

The rearrangement links TRBV25-1 to TRBJ1-1; the TCRdb D gene call, TRBD1, has no DNA to confirm it. The CDR3 contains 14 residues. From germline, CDR1 is MGHDK and CDR2 SYGVNS. The CDR3 sequence is CASSEYRQGGEAFF.

V is TRBV14 and J is TRBJ2-3; without DNA, the TCRdb call of TRBD2 cannot be checked. Germline-derived CDR1 and CDR2 are SGHDN and FVKESK. The CDR3 is 14 amino acids. CDR3 sequence: CASRTSEHTDTQYF.

The chain employs TRBV6-5 and TRBJ2-7; the TCRdb call, TRBD2, lacks DNA for checking. The CDR3 is 14 amino acids. CDR1 and CDR2 (germline): MNHEY, SVGAGI. CDR3 sequence reads: CASSSQGSRNEQYF.

The chain employs TRBV29-1 and TRBJ2-1; TCRdb proposes TRBD2, but this gene call is untestable without DNA. In germline, CDR1 is SQVTM, CDR2 ANQGSEA. The CDR3 sequence is 12 residues long. CDR3 residues: CSVSGSIDEQFF.

The rearrangement joins TRBV12-3 or TRBV12-4 to TRBJ2-2; absent DNA, TCRdb's TRBD1 call cannot be checked. The CDR3 length is 15 residues. CDR3 in amino acids: CASNSGQADTGELFF.

The chain employs TRBV28 and TRBJ2-2; TCRdb indicates TRBD1, and absent DNA this call remains unverified. The CDR3 extends over 16 amino acids. Germline-derived CDR1 and CDR2 are MDHEN and SYDVKM. The CDR3 region is CASGLRDRGTPGELFF.

This rearrangement joins TRBV6-1 to TRBJ2-7; the D gene TCRdb calls, TRBD2, cannot be checked with no DNA. This CDR3 has 12 residues. In germline, CDR1 is MNHNS, CDR2 SASEGT. The CDR3: CASLTSGYEQYF.

The chain couples TRBV15 to TRBJ2-2. Germline V gene data show CDR1 as LNHNV and CDR2 as YYDKDF (reference sequence). This CDR3 comprises 15 residues. The CDR3 sequence: CATSRSSANTGELFF.

This chain joins TRBV11-2 and TRBJ2-3; the TCRdb D gene call, TRBD2, has no DNA to confirm it. The CDR3 extends over 14 amino acids. CDR1 is SGHAT and CDR2 is FQNNGV in the germline V gene. CDR3 loop: CASSFREALDTQYF.

The genes are TRBV7-9 and TRBJ2-5; TCRdb's D call of TRBD2 is untestable without DNA. Germline V gene data show CDR1 as SEHNR and CDR2 as FQNEAQ (reference sequence). The CDR3 spans 15 residues. CDR3 residues: CASSHRTSVQETQYF.

The chain is built from TRBV12-3 or TRBV12-4 and TRBJ2-5; as DNA is missing, the TRBD2 call by TCRdb cannot be tested. This CDR3 has 17 residues. The CDR3 spells CASSRGSRTSGQETQYF.

The genes are TRBV10-2 and TRBJ2-2; the D gene TCRdb calls, TRBD2, cannot be checked with no DNA. The germline gives CDR1 WSHSY, CDR2 SAAADI. The CDR3 is 13 amino acids. Here the CDR3 reads CASGSSVAGELFF.

The chain links TRBV5-1 to TRBJ2-1. Germline V CDR1 and CDR2: SGHRS, YFSETQ. The CDR3 has 15 residues. CDR3 in amino acids: CASRQLLSSYNEQFF.